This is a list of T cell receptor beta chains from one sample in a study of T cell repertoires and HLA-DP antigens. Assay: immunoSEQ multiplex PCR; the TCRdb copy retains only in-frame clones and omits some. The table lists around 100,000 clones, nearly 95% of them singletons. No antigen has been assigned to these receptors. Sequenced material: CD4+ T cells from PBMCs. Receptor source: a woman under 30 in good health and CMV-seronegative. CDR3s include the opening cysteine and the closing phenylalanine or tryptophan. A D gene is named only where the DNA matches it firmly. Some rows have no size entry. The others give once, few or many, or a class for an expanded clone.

cdr3_aa: CASTRHVGTPQGRNTGELFF
cdr3_nt: TGCGCCAGCACCCGACATGTGGGAACTCCACAGGGTAGAAACACCGGGGAGCTGTTTTTT
v_call: TRBV5-1
j_call: TRBJ2-2
clone_size: .
d_call: .

cdr3_aa: CASGPGGGTDTQYF
cdr3_nt: TGCGCCAGCGGGCCAGGGGGCGGCACAGATACGCAGTATTTT
v_call: TRBV5-1
j_call: TRBJ2-3
clone_size: .
d_call: TRBD1

cdr3_aa: CASSQRGTSGRVFSYEQYF
cdr3_nt: TGCGCCAGCAGCCAGCGCGGGACTAGCGGGAGAGTTTTCTCCTACGAGCAGTACTTC
v_call: TRBV4-1
j_call: TRBJ2-7
clone_size: once
d_call: TRBD2

cdr3_aa: CASSDGTGELFF
cdr3_nt: TGTGCCAGCAGTGACGGGACCGGGGAGCTGTTTTTT
v_call: TRBV25-1
j_call: TRBJ2-2
clone_size: .
d_call: .

cdr3_aa: CASSRREQGGVETQYF
cdr3_nt: TGTGCCAGCAGCCGCCGGGAACAGGGGGGCGTAGAGACCCAGTACTTC
v_call: TRBV11-3
j_call: TRBJ2-5
clone_size: .
d_call: TRBD1

cdr3_aa: CASSFPGIGYGYTF
cdr3_nt: TGTGCCAGCAGTTTTCCGGGTATCGGCTATGGCTACACCTTC
v_call: TRBV28
j_call: TRBJ1-2
clone_size: .
d_call: .

cdr3_aa: CASSLPGTIETQYF
cdr3_nt: TGTGCCAGCAGTTTACCCGGGACTATCGAGACCCAGTACTTC
v_call: TRBV28
j_call: TRBJ2-5
clone_size: .
d_call: TRBD2

cdr3_aa: CASSFSSGRSSYNEQFF
cdr3_nt: TGTGCCAGCAGTTTCTCCAGCGGGAGGAGCTCCTACAATGAGCAGTTCTTC
v_call: TRBV27
j_call: TRBJ2-1
clone_size: .
d_call: TRBD2

cdr3_aa: CASSVSPLYGYTF
cdr3_nt: TGTGCCAGCAGTGTAAGCCCTCTGTATGGCTACACCTTC
v_call: TRBV2
j_call: TRBJ1-2
clone_size: .
d_call: .

cdr3_aa: CASSLVGSGLGETQYF
cdr3_nt: TGCGCCAGCAGCTTGGTGGGCAGTGGGCTTGGGGAGACCCAGTACTTC
v_call: TRBV5-1
j_call: TRBJ2-5
clone_size: .
d_call: .

cdr3_aa: CASSLGGRRDEQFF
cdr3_nt: TGTGCCAGCAGCTTAGGGGGGCGCAGGGATGAGCAGTTCTTC
v_call: TRBV5-4
j_call: TRBJ2-1
clone_size: .
d_call: .

cdr3_aa: CASSLPLRQSWVYNEQFF
cdr3_nt: TGTGCCAGCAGCTTGCCTTTAAGACAGTCGTGGGTCTACAATGAGCAGTTCTTC
v_call: TRBV13
j_call: TRBJ2-1
clone_size: .
d_call: .

cdr3_aa: CASSFWTSGGRDQYF
cdr3_nt: TGTGCCAGCAGCTTCTGGACTAGCGGGGGCCGGGACCAGTACTTC
v_call: TRBV7-2
j_call: TRBJ2-5
clone_size: .
d_call: TRBD2

cdr3_aa: CASSLVVAPNTGELFF
cdr3_nt: TGTGCCAGCAGCTTGGTGGTAGCGCCGAACACCGGGGAGCTGTTTTTT
v_call: TRBV5-4
j_call: TRBJ2-2
clone_size: .
d_call: .

cdr3_aa: CASLRTGEYGYTF
cdr3_nt: TGTGCCAGTCTTCGGACAGGGGAGTATGGCTACACCTTC
v_call: TRBV19
j_call: TRBJ1-2
clone_size: .
d_call: TRBD1

cdr3_aa: CASSLGQAPGGKLFF
cdr3_nt: TGTGCCAGTAGTCTAGGACAGGCCCCGGGAGGAAAACTGTTTTTT
v_call: TRBV19
j_call: TRBJ1-4
clone_size: .
d_call: TRBD1

cdr3_aa: CASSSLDRVGEKLFF
cdr3_nt: TGTGCCAGCAGCTCGCTGGACAGGGTGGGTGAAAAACTGTTTTTT
v_call: TRBV5-6
j_call: TRBJ1-4
clone_size: .
d_call: TRBD1

cdr3_aa: CASSKDRLAYEQYF
cdr3_nt: TGTGCCAGCAGTAAGGACAGGTTAGCCTACGAGCAGTACTTC
v_call: TRBV2
j_call: TRBJ2-7
clone_size: .
d_call: TRBD1

cdr3_aa: CASSEGQAEYYGYTF
cdr3_nt: TGTGCCAGCAGTGAAGGACAGGCCGAATACTATGGCTACACCTTC
v_call: TRBV2
j_call: TRBJ1-2
clone_size: .
d_call: .

cdr3_aa: CASSRQARQETQYF
cdr3_nt: TGTGCCAGCAGCCGTCAGGCTCGCCAAGAGACCCAGTACTTC
v_call: TRBV4-2
j_call: TRBJ2-5
clone_size: .
d_call: .

cdr3_aa: CASSVSGWQETQYF
cdr3_nt: TGTGCCAGCAGCGTATCGGGTTGGCAGGAGACCCAGTACTTC
v_call: TRBV9
j_call: TRBJ2-5
clone_size: .
d_call: .

cdr3_aa: CAIRTSGQETQYF
cdr3_nt: TGTGCCATCAGGACTAGCGGTCAAGAGACCCAGTACTTC
v_call: TRBV10-3
j_call: TRBJ2-5
clone_size: .
d_call: TRBD2

cdr3_aa: CASTPGETQYF
cdr3_nt: TGTGCCAGCACACCAGGAGAGACCCAGTACTTC
v_call: TRBV2
j_call: TRBJ2-5
clone_size: .
d_call: .

cdr3_aa: CASSRGQAQETQYF
cdr3_nt: TGTGCCAGCAGTCGTGGACAGGCCCAAGAGACCCAGTACTTC
v_call: TRBV2
j_call: TRBJ2-5
clone_size: .
d_call: TRBD1

cdr3_aa: CAWSVQYSYGYTF
cdr3_nt: TGTGCCTGGAGTGTCCAGTATTCCTATGGCTACACCTTC
v_call: TRBV30
j_call: TRBJ1-2
clone_size: .
d_call: .